A single TCR beta chain is shown here with its context. Repertoires were generated with immunoSEQ multiplex PCR, while TCRdb's copy carries only in-frame clones and drops some. The repertoire holds more than 40,000 clones, with about 90% as singletons. V was pared by 1 base and J by 3 bases, with 4 bases of the junction left unmatched. Germline CDR1 is SGHNT and CDR2 is YYREEE (reference sequence). The CDR3 runs 16 residues. The source of the sample is a study of PD-L1 blockade in urothelial cancer. Study as a whole: Median T cell yield per blood sample was more than 120,000 cells.

Sequences were derived from PBMCs, sampled around atezolizumab (anti-PD-L1) treatment. The TCR comes from a man aged 60-69 years with urothelial cancer. This chain joins TRBV5-4 and TRBJ1-4, with 9 bases lining up with TRBD1. Here the CDR3 reads CASSLHRGPSNEKLFF. The CDR3 DNA reads as TGTGCCAGCAGCTTGCACAGGGGGCCATCTAATGAAAAACTGTTTTTT.